The clone carrying this TCR beta chain has only a few counts. TCRdb's table, derived via immunoSEQ multiplex PCR, lists solely in-frame clones and lacks some. Of tens of thousands of clones listed, around 90% were seen once; the top ten hold over 2.5%. Trimming removed 7 bases at V and 0 bases at J, with 12 bases between. The CDR3 runs to 15 residues. Looked up from germline, CDR1 is MNHEY and CDR2 is SVGAGI. The record originates from a study of blood T cell repertoires in COVID-19. This chain connects TRBV6-5 to TRBJ2-2; D is perhaps TRBD1 (5 bases). Sequenced input: peripheral blood. This TCR came from a man aged 50-59 years with active COVID-19. The CDR3 is CASKRDRSNTGELFF. The CDR3 DNA is TGTGCCAGCAAGCGAGACAGATCGAACACCGGGGAGCTGTTTTTT.